The T cell receptor beta chain under discussion was sequenced for a study of cytomegalovirus exposure and HLA in healthy donors. Data came from immunoSEQ multiplex PCR; TCRdb stores just in-frame clones and leaves some out. The sample contains 350,000 or so clones, about nine tenths of which appear only once. Trimming removed 5 bases at V and 3 bases at J, with 9 bases between. Germline loops: CDR1 MNHEY, CDR2 SMNVEV (reference sequence). CDR3 length: 13 amino acids. The source of this sequence is a woman aged 18-35 years in good health and CMV-seronegative. This chain links TRBV27 with TRBJ2-3, with D hard to call. Specimen: PBMCs. The CDR3 here is CASSKTWTDTQYF. The CDR3 bases are TGTGCCAGCAGTAAAACTTGGACAGATACGCAGTATTTT.